One sample yielded the 17 T cell receptor beta chains listed below, sequenced in a study of identical twins. TCRdb re-called the 5' RACE reads with MiXCR, one entry per CDR3 protein. The repertoire holds hundreds of thousands of distinct CDR3 sequences, with under 9% as singletons. These data were also filed under a second study, of yellow fever vaccine responses in identical twins.

Input material: memory (CD45RO+) T cells sorted from blood. These receptors came from a young woman in good health.

This chain joins TRBV6-2 or TRBV6-3 and TRBJ2-1, with TRBD2 matching over 11 bases. V lost 7 bases to trimming and J lost 6 bases; unmatched junction nucleotides: 8. This CDR3 has 15 amino acids. CDR1 MNHEY and CDR2 SVGEGT come from the germline V gene. The CDR3 sequence is CASTPGLAESNEQFF. The CDR3 DNA sequence: TGTGCCAGCACCCCGGGACTAGCGGAGTCCAATGAGCAGTTCTTC.

The chain links TRBV12-3 or TRBV12-4 to TRBJ2-7; possibly TRBD1 or TRBD2 for D (5 bases each). This CDR3 contains 15 residues. The V end lost 2 bases, the J end lost 4 bases, and 15 bases lay between the germline ends. This CDR3 is CASSLRGRVKYEQYF. CDR3 nucleotides: TGTGCCAGCAGTTTACGGGGCAGGGTGAAGTACGAGCAGTACTTC.

V usage is TRBV5-5 and J usage is TRBJ2-1; TRBD1 is a possible D gene (6 bases). Trimming removed 5 bases from V and 9 bases from J, with 12 bases in between. The CDR3 extends over 12 amino acids. The germline CDR1 and CDR2 sequences are SGHKS and YYEKEE (reference sequence). This chain's CDR3 is CASRPGEGEQFF. CDR3 bases: TGTGCCAGCAGGCCAGGGGAAGGTGAGCAGTTCTTC.

This clonotype was detected only a few times. J is TRBJ2-7 and V is TRBV6-1; D is unclear. V dropped 5 bases and J dropped 0 bases, with 14 bases sitting between them. The CDR3 runs 15 residues. Germline CDR1 MNHNS, CDR2 SASEGT. The CDR3 nucleotides are TGTGCCAGCAGTCTCGTGTCTTCAAACTCCTACGAGCAGTACTTC. It is translated as CASSLVSSNSYEQYF.

This clonotype occurred many times. The CDR3 protein is CASSLTPSGSSYNEQFF. CDR3 DNA: TGTGCCAGCAGCTTAACGCCTAGCGGTAGCTCCTACAATGAGCAGTTCTTC. This rearrangement joins TRBV7-3 to TRBJ2-1; TRBD2 matches at 7 bases. The V segment lost 0 bases and the J segment 0 bases; nucleotides outside the gene matches: 5. There are 17 residues in the CDR3. The germline gives CDR1 SGHTA, CDR2 FQGTGA.

This clonotype was seen a few times. The chain employs TRBV9 and TRBJ2-5; 11 positions agree with TRBD2. From germline, CDR1 is SGDLS and CDR2 YYNGEE. The J segment lost 5 bases and the V segment lost 4 bases, leaving 7 bases of the junction unmatched. The CDR3 extends over 15 amino acids. CDR3 coding DNA: TGTGCCAGCAGCCCATCTCCTAGCGGGGGGGAGACCCAGTACTTC. It specifies CASSPSPSGGETQYF.

In this sample, this clonotype turned up a few times. V gene TRBV9 combines with J gene TRBJ2-1; 12 nucleotides match TRBD2. After removal of 3 bases from V and 2 bases from J, the junction contained 6 bases not matched to a gene. From germline, CDR1 is SGDLS and CDR2 YYNGEE. The CDR3 sequence is 17 residues long. This chain's CDR3 is CASSAGLAGRAYNEQFF. CDR3 DNA sequence: TGTGCCAGCAGCGCCGGACTAGCGGGGAGAGCCTACAATGAGCAGTTCTTC.

This clonotype turned up a few times. CDR3 in DNA: TGTGCCAGCAGCTTTTGGGGCCTACCGGGACAGGGGGCACAGACCCAGTACTTC. Translating it yields CASSFWGLPGQGAQTQYF. V gene TRBV11-1 combines with J gene TRBJ2-5; the match to TRBD1 covers 12 bases. CDR3 size: 18 residues. J gave up 6 bases and V 3 bases, and 14 bases lay outside the gene matches. CDR1 is SGHAT and CDR2 is FQDESV in the germline V gene (reference sequence).

The V call is TRBV12-5, the J call TRBJ2-5; 7 positions match TRBD1. V shed 1 base, J shed 4 bases, and the junction held 3 bases outside the gene matches. The CDR3 has 14 amino acids. The germline V gene has CDR1 LGHNT and CDR2 FRNRAP. The CDR3 is CASGLGGQTETQYF. The CDR3, as DNA: TGTGCTAGTGGTTTGGGGGGACAGACAGAGACCCAGTACTTC.

V is TRBV9 and J is TRBJ1-6, with D tentatively TRBD1 (5 bases). Germline V gene sequence: CDR1 SGDLS, CDR2 YYNGEE. CDR3 size: 15 residues. Trimming left V 1 base short and J 8 bases short, with 13 bases between. The CDR3: CASSVFQGSDSPLHF. The CDR3 DNA is TGTGCCAGCAGCGTATTTCAGGGCTCAGATTCACCCCTCCACTTT.

The chain is built from TRBV2 and TRBJ2-1; 7 bases agree with TRBD1. Unmatched junction bases numbered 6, after V lost 7 bases and J lost 6 bases. CDR3 size: 13 residues. In germline, CDR1 is SNHLY, CDR2 FYNNEI. CDR3 DNA sequence: TGTGCCAGCAACAGGGGATGGGTCAATGAGCAGTTCTTC. This codes for CASNRGWVNEQFF.

This chain uses TRBV11-2 with TRBJ2-2; 8 positions match TRBD2. The V gene end was trimmed by 1 base and the J gene end by 5 bases; junction bases not matched to a gene: 6. The CDR3 is made up of 16 amino acids. In germline, CDR1 is SGHAT, CDR2 FQNNGV. CDR3 sequence reads: CASSLGVAGLTGELFF. In nucleotides, the CDR3 is TGTGCCAGCAGCTTAGGTGTAGCGGGGTTAACCGGGGAGCTGTTTTTT.

This clonotype was counted at least ten times. The chain carries TRBV6-5 and TRBJ2-2, with a possible D match to TRBD2 (6 bases). The length of the CDR3 is 15 residues. The V and J ends lost 3 bases and 4 bases respectively, with 12 bases between them. Per the germline V gene, CDR1 is MNHEY and CDR2 is SVGAGI. The CDR3 nucleotides read TGTGCCAGCAGTTATCGCGTAGCGGCCACCGGGGAGCTGTTTTTT. Translation gives CASSYRVAATGELFF.

The genes are TRBV5-1 and TRBJ1-1, with D perhaps TRBD1 (6 bases). V lost 0 bases to trimming and J lost 2 bases, with 17 bases between them. The CDR3 length is 17 residues. Germline values: CDR1 SGHRS, CDR2 YFSETQ. CDR3 coding DNA: TGCGCCAGCAGCTTGGTTGGGGGACACGGGCGAAACACTGAAGCTTTCTTT. Residues: CASSLVGGHGRNTEAFF.

This clonotype has at least ten counts. The gene calls are TRBV29-1 and TRBJ2-1; D unclear. Germline CDR1 is SQVTM and CDR2 is ANQGSEA. The CDR3 covers 15 residues. V was clipped by 0 bases and J by 3 bases, with 12 bases between them. CDR3 in amino acids: CSVEDPKRNYNEQFF. The CDR3 nucleotides are TGCAGCGTTGAAGATCCTAAGCGTAACTACAATGAGCAGTTCTTC.

J is TRBJ2-7 and V is TRBV18; a weak D match, TRBD1 (6 bases). The germline V gene has CDR1 KGHSH and CDR2 LQKENI. The CDR3 has 15 amino acids. V dropped 3 bases and J dropped 2 bases, with 14 bases sitting between them. CDR3 bases: TGTGCCAGCTCACCGAGGGGACACGCTACCTACGAGCAGTACTTC. Amino acids: CASSPRGHATYEQYF. Complete variable domain (other parts from reference TRBV18 and TRBJ2-7): NAGVMQNPRHLVRRRGQEARLRCSPMKGHSHVYWYRQLPEEGLKFMVYLQKENIIDESGMPKERFSAEFPKEGPSILRIQQVVRGDSAAYFCASSPRGHATYEQYFGPGTRLTVT.

Many counts were recorded for this clonotype. CDR3 in amino acids: CASSLRLAGGGTQYF. Here the CDR3 DNA reads TGTGCCAGCAGTTTACGCCTAGCGGGCGGGGGGACCCAGTACTTC. The chain employs TRBV28 and TRBJ2-5; 8 bases match TRBD2. With V trimmed by 2 bases and J by 7 bases, 9 bases remained unmatched. Germline V gene lookup returns CDR1 MDHEN and CDR2 SYDVKM. CDR3 size: 15 residues.